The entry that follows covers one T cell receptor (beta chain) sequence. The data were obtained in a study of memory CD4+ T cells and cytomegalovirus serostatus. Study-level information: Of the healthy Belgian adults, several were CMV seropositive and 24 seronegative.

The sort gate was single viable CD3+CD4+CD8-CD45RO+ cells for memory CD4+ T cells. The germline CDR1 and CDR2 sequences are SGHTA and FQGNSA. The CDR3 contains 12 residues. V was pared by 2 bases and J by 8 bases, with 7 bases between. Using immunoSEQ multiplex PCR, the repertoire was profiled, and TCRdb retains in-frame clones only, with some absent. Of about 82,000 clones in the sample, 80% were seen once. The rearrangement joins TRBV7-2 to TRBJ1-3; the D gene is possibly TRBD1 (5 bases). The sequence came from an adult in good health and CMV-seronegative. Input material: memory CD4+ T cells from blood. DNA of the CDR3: TGTGCCAGCAGCTTACAGGGATACACCATATATTTT. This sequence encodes CASSLQGYTIYF. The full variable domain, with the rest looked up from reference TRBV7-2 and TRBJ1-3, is GAGVSQSPSNKVTEKGKDVELRCDPISGHTALYWYRQSLGQGLEFLIYFQGNSAPDKSGLPSDRFSAERTGGSVSTLTIQRTQQEDSAVYLCASSLQGYTIYFGEGSWLTVV.